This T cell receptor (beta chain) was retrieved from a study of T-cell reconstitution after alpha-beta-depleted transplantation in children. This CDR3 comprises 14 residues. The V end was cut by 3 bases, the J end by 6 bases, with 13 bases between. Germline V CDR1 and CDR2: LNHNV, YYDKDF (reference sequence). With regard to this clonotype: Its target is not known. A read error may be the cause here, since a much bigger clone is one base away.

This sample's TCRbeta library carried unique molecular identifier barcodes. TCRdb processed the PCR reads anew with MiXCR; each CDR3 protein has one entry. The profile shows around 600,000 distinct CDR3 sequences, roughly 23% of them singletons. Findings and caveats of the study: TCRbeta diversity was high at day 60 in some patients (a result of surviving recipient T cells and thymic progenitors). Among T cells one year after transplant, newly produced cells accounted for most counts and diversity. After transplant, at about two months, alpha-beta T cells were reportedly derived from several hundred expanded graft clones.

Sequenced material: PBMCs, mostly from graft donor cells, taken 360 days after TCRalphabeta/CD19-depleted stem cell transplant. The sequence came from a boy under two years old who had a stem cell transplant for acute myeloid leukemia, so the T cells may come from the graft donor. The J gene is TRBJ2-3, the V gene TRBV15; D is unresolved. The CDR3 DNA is TGTGCCACCAGCAGGGCCGTGTGGGCTGATACGCAGTATTTT. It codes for CATSRAVWADTQYF.